The next 5 T cell receptor beta chains were all read from a single sample in a study of siplizumab effects on memory and regulatory T cells. Repertoires were generated with immunoSEQ multiplex PCR, while TCRdb's copy carries only in-frame clones and drops some. The sample includes some 80,000 clones, over 90% of them seen just once. The source material was CD8+ T cells sorted from blood. Source of these receptors: a human donor in good health.

By share, this clone ranks as large (0.1 to 1%). This chain connects TRBV6-5 to TRBJ2-1, with TRBD1 identical over 7 bases. The CDR3 length is 15 residues. Germline V gene lookup returns CDR1 MNHEY and CDR2 SVGAGI. The ends lost 4 bases at V and 6 bases at J; junction bases unmatched: 9. CDR3 nucleotides: TGTGCCAGCAGTTCCCCTAGGACAGGCAGCAATGAGCAGTTCTTC. This sequence encodes CASSSPRTGSNEQFF.

As for this clone: The germline gene is not matched at one end of the junction; a read error may be the cause. The chain combines TRBV5-1 with TRBJ2-7; D assignment may be TRBD1 or TRBD2 (5 bases each). CDR3 length: 14 amino acids. Per germline, CDR1 SGHRS and CDR2 YFSETQ. Written as DNA, the CDR3 is TGTGCCAGCAGCTTAGGGACGGGCCACTACGAGCAGTACTTC. Translated, it gives CASSLGTGHYEQYF. The full variable domain, its missing parts supplied by reference TRBV5-1 and TRBJ2-7, is KAGVTQTPRYLIKTRGQQVTLSCSPISGHRSVSWYQQTPGQGLQFLFEYFSETQRNKGNFPGRFSGRQFSNSRSEMNVSTLELGDSALYLCASSLGTGHYEQYFGPGTRLTVT.

V gene TRBV6-6 combines with J gene TRBJ2-1; D is unresolved. The germline V and J ends were trimmed by 2 bases and 7 bases, with 6 bases remaining between them. The CDR3 length is 12 residues. Germline V gene data show CDR1 as MNHNY and CDR2 as SVGAGI (reference sequence). CDR3 amino acids: CASSYVNNEQFF. The DNA for the CDR3 is TGTGCCAGCAGTTACGTCAATAATGAGCAGTTCTTC.

V gene TRBV7-2 combines with J gene TRBJ2-5, with D maybe TRBD1 (6 bases). Trimming removed 5 bases at V and 5 bases at J, with 15 bases between. Germline lookup yields CDR1 SGHTA and CDR2 FQGNSA. The CDR3 covers 14 residues. The CDR3 spells CASSPITQGETQYF. Here the CDR3 DNA reads TGTGCCAGCAGCCCCATTACCCAGGGGGAGACCCAGTACTTC.

The sample holds one count of this clone. V usage is TRBV7-9 and J usage is TRBJ2-1, with D perhaps matching TRBD1 (6 bases). Trimming removed 2 bases at V and 0 bases at J, with 20 bases between. Germline-derived CDR1 and CDR2 are SEHNR and FQNEAQ (reference sequence). CDR3 length: 19 residues. This CDR3 is CASSLPGHEPGDSYNEQFF. The DNA of the CDR3 is TGTGCCAGCAGCTTACCGGGACACGAGCCTGGGGACTCCTACAATGAGCAGTTCTTC.